The clone carrying this T cell receptor (beta chain) was seen a handful of times. Its target is not known. Sequenced by immunoSEQ multiplex PCR; TCRdb stores in-frame clones only, minus some. The top ten hold less than 5% of the sample, which has 120,000 to 150,000 clones, more than 85% seen once. This entry is derived from a study of T cell responses to AZD1222 COVID-19 vaccine. Findings and limits, study-wide: Donors in the cohort were predominantly white British and more often female, and clonal diversity was possibly underestimated. Receipt of two AZD1222 doses was followed by a rise in Spike-specific TCR breadth and depth. The peak T cell response came first, and repertoires were sampled only after it. Vaccine-related CD4 TCRs covered spike, predominating at 160-218 and 743-854.

In germline, CDR1 is MGHRA, CDR2 YSYEKL. The ends were cut back, 1 base at V and 13 bases at J, with 11 bases in the middle. This CDR3 comprises 13 residues. This material consisted of peripheral blood, taken 28 days after the second AZD1222 dose. This sequence originates from an adult who received the AZD1222 COVID-19 vaccine. The chain carries TRBV4-1 and TRBJ1-6; D unresolved. This CDR3 reads CASSQGERMPLHF. The CDR3 bases are TGCGCCAGCAGCCAAGGGGAGAGGATGCCCCTCCACTTT.